This T cell receptor beta chain was recovered during a study of cytomegalovirus exposure and HLA in healthy donors. Overall study context: Prior work identified around 110 million unique TCR beta sequences in about 179 million T cells.

This CDR3 is 14 amino acids long. Germline CDR1 reads MNHNS; CDR2 reads SASEGT. V was cut by 1 base and J by 8 bases, with 13 bases left in between. PCR involved 60 Vbeta and 13 Jbeta primers. Generated by immunoSEQ multiplex PCR, the TCRdb table keeps only in-frame clones and is missing some. The table records approximately 130,000 clones, roughly 79% of them present only once. The chain is built from TRBV6-1 and TRBJ2-3; a weak D match, TRBD1 (6 bases). The clonotype was recovered from a man aged 25-45 years in good health and CMV-seronegative. Sequenced: PBMCs. The CDR3 loop is CASSEGSGVITQYF. In DNA form, the CDR3 reads TGTGCCAGCAGTGAAGGTTCAGGGGTAATTACGCAGTATTTT.